This T cell receptor beta chain was found in a study of blood T cell repertoires in COVID-19. Study-wide background: Sources were T cells, B-cell-depleted T cells, or PBMCs; the material itself was cDNA or gDNA.

CDR1 and CDR2 from the germline V gene are LNHDA and SQIVND (reference sequence). The CDR3 extends over 15 amino acids. Trimming took 10 bases from V and 3 from J, leaving 20 bases between them. Original processing notes: Cell counts per sample came from amplifying reference gene primers. Libraries were prepared by immunoSEQ multiplex PCR; TCRdb keeps only in-frame clonotypes and omits some of them. That table furnishes V, J and clone size, whereas the DNA furnished D and trimming. The table has roughly 120,000 clones, more than 80% seen once. The rearrangement links TRBV19 to TRBJ2-3; D may be TRBD2 (6 bases). The sequencing sample was made of peripheral blood. The sequence came from a woman aged 45-65 years with acute or convalescent COVID-19. CDR3 nucleotides: TGTGCCATCAAGAGGCGGAGGGTGGGTACAGATACGCAGTATTTT. It encodes CAIKRRRVGTDTQYF. The entire variable domain, with the rest obtained from reference TRBV19 and TRBJ2-3, is as follows: DGGITQSPKYLFRKEGQNVTLSCEQNLNHDAMYWYRQDPGQGLRLIYYSQIVNDFQKGDIAEGYSVSREKKESFPLTVTSAQKNPTAFYLCAIKRRRVGTDTQYFGPGTRLTVL.